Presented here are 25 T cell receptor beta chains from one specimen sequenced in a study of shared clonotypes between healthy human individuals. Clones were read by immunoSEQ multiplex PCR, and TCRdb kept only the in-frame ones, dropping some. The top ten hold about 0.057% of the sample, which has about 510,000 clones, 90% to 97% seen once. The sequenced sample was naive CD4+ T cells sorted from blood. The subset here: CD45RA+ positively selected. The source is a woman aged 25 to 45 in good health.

The CDR3: CASSQADRETQYF. DNA for the CDR3: TGCGCCAGCAGCCAAGCCGACAGAGAGACCCAGTACTTC. V usage is TRBV4-1 and J usage is TRBJ2-5, with a tentative D call TRBD1 (5 bases). This CDR3 has 13 amino acids. Trimming removed 1 base at V and 4 bases at J, with 7 bases between. The germline gives CDR1 MGHRA, CDR2 YSYEKL.

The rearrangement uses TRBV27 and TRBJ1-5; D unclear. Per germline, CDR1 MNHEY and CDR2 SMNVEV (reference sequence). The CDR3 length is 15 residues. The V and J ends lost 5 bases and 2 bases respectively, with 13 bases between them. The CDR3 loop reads CASSPAGLGNQPQHF. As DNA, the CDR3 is TGTGCCAGCAGTCCGGCCGGGTTGGGCAATCAGCCCCAGCATTTT.

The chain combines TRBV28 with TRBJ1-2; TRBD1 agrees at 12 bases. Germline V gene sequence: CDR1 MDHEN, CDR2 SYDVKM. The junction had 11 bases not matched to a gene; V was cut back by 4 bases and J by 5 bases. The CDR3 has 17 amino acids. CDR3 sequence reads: CASSSSGTGGAGYGYTF. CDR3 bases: TGTGCCAGCAGTTCCTCCGGGACAGGGGGCGCAGGGTATGGCTACACCTTC.

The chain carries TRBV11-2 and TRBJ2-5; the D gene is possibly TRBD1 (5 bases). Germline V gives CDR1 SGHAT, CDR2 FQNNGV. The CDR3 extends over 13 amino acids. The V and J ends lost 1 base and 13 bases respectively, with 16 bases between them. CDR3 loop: CASSLVEQVLPYF. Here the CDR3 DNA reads TGTGCCAGCAGCTTAGTGGAACAGGTCTTACCGTACTTC.

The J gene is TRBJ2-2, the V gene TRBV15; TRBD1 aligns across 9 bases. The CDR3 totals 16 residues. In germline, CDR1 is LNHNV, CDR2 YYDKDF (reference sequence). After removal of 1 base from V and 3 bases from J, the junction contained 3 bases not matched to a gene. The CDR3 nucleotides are TGTGCCACCAGCAGAGGACGACAGGGGGACACCGGGGAGCTGTTTTTT. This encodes CATSRGRQGDTGELFF.

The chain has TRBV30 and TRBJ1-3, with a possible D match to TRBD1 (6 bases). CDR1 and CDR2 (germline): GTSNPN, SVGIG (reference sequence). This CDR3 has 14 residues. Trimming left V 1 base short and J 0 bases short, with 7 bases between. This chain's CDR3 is CAWSGGHSGNTIYF. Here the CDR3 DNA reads TGTGCCTGGAGTGGGGGGCACTCTGGAAACACCATATATTTT.

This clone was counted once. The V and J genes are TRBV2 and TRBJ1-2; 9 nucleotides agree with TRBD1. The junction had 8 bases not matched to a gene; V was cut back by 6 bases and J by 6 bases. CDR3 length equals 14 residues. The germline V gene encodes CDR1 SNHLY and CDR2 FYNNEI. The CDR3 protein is CASRGERTGDGYTF. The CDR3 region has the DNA TGTGCCAGCAGGGGGGAGAGGACAGGGGATGGCTACACCTTC.

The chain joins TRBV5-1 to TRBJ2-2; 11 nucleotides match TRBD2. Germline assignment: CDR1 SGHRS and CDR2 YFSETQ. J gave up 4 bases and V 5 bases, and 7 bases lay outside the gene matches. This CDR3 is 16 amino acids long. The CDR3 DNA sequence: TGCGCCAGCAGAACGCTAGGGACTAGCGGCACCGGGGAGCTGTTTTTT. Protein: CASRTLGTSGTGELFF.

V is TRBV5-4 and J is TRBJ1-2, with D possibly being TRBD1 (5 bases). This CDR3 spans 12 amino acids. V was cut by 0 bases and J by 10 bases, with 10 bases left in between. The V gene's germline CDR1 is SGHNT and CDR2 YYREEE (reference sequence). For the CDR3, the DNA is TGTGCCAGCAGCTTGGAACAGGTGGTCTACACCTTC. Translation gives CASSLEQVVYTF. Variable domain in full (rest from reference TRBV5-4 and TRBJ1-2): ETGVTQSPTHLIKTRGQQVTLRCSSQSGHNTVSWYQQALGQGPQFIFQYYREEENGRGNFPPRFSGLQFPNYSSELNVNALELDDSALYLCASSLEQVVYTFGSGTRLTVV.

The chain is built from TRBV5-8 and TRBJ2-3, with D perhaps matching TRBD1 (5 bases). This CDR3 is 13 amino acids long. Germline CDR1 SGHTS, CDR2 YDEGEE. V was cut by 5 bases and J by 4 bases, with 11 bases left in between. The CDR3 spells CASSRGEADTQYF. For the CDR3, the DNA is TGTGCCAGCAGTAGGGGCGAGGCAGATACGCAGTATTTT. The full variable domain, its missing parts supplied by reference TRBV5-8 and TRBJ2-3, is EAGVTQSPTHLIKTRGQQATLRCSPISGHTSVYWYQQALGLGLQFLLWYDEGEERNRGNFPPRFSGRQFPNYSSELNVNALELEDSALYLCASSRGEADTQYFGPGTRLTVL.

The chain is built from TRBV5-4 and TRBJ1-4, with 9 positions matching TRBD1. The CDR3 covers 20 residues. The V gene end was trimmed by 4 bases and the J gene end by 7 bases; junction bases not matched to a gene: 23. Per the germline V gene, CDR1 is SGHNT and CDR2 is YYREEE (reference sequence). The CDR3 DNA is TGTGCCAGCAGCCCCTCCGCCGGACAGGGGACGATCGGGCGCGGTGAAAAACTGTTTTTT. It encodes CASSPSAGQGTIGRGEKLFF.

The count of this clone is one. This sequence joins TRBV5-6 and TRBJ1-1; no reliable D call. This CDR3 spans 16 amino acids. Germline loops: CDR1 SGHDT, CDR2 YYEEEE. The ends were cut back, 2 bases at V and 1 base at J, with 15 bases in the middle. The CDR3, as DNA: TGTGCCAGCAGCTTCGATGCCCGCAGAAGGAACACTGAAGCTTTCTTT. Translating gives CASSFDARRRNTEAFF.

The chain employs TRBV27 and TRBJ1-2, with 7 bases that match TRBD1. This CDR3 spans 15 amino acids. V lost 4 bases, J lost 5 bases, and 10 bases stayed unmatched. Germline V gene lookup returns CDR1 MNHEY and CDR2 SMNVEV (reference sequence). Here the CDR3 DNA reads TGTGCCAGCAGTTCACCCGGGACAGCATTATATGGCTACACCTTC. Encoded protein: CASSSPGTALYGYTF.

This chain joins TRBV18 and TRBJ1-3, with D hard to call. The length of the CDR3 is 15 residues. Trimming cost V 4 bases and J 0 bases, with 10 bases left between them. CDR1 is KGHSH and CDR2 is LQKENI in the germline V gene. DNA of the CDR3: TGTGCCAGCTCACTACAAGGCTCCTCTGGAAACACCATATATTTT. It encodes CASSLQGSSGNTIYF.

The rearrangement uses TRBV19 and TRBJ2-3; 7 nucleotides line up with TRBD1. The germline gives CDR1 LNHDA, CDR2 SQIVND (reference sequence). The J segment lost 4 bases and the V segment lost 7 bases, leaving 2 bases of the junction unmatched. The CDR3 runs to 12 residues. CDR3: CASNDRADTQYF. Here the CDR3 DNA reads TGTGCCAGTAACGACAGGGCAGATACGCAGTATTTT. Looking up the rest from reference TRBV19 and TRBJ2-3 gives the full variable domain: DGGITQSPKYLFRKEGQNVTLSCEQNLNHDAMYWYRQDPGQGLRLIYYSQIVNDFQKGDIAEGYSVSREKKESFPLTVTSAQKNPTAFYLCASNDRADTQYFGPGTRLTVL.

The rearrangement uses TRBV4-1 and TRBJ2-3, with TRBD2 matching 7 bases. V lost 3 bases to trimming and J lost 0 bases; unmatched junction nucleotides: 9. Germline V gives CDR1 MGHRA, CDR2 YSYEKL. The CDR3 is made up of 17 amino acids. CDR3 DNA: TGCGCCAGCAGCCAGGTGATAGCGGGCGTCAGCACAGATACGCAGTATTTT. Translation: CASSQVIAGVSTDTQYF.

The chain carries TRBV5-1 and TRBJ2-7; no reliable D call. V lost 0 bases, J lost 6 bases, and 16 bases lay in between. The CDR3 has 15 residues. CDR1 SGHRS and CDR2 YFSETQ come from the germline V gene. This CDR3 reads CASSLGSTSQSEQYF. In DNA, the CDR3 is TGCGCCAGCAGCTTGGGGAGTACCTCCCAGAGCGAGCAGTACTTC.

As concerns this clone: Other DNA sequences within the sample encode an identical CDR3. CDR3 residues: CASSPGLAGQETQYF. The CDR3 DNA reads TGCGCCAGCAGCCCGGGACTAGCGGGGCAAGAGACCCAGTACTTC. This chain connects TRBV5-1 to TRBJ2-5; 13 bases map to TRBD2. This CDR3 contains 15 residues. The germline gives CDR1 SGHRS, CDR2 YFSETQ. Germline trimming cut 4 bases from V and 2 bases from J; bases unmatched to any gene: 2. The full variable domain, rest sourced from reference TRBV5-1 and TRBJ2-5, is KAGVTQTPRYLIKTRGQQVTLSCSPISGHRSVSWYQQTPGQGLQFLFEYFSETQRNKGNFPGRFSGRQFSNSRSEMNVSTLELGDSALYLCASSPGLAGQETQYFGPGTRLLVL.

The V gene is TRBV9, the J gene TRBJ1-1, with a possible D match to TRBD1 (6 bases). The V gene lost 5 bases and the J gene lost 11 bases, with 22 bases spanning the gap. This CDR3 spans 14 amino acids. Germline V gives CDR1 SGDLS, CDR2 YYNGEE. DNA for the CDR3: TGTGCCAGCAGTCCCCGAGGGAGGGGGATGGGGGCTTTCTTT. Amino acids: CASSPRGRGMGAFF.

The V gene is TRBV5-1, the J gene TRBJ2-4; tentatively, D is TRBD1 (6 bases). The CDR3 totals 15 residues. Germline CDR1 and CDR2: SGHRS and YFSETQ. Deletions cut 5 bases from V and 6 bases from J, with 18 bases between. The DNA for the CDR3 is TGCGCCAGCAGTTCCAACACAGGGAACGGAAACATTCAGTACTTC. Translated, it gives CASSSNTGNGNIQYF.

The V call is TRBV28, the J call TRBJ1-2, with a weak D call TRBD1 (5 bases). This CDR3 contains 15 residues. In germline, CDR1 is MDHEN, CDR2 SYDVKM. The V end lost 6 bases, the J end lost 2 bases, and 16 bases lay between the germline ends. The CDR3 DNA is TGTGCCAGCAGATTGACAGTACCCGAAAACTATGGCTACACCTTC. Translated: CASRLTVPENYGYTF.

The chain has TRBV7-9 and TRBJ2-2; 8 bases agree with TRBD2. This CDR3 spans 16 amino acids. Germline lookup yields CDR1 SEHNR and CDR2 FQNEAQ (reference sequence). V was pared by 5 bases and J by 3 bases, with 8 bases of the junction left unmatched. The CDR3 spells CASSPTGTRDTGELFF. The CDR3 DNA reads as TGTGCCAGCAGCCCGACCGGGACTAGGGACACCGGGGAGCTGTTTTTT.

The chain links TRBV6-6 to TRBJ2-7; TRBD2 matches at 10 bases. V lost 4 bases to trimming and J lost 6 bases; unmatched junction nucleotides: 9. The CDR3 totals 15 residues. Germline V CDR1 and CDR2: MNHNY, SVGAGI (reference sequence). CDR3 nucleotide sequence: TGTGCCAGCAGTTCTAGCGGGAGCCCCCGCGCCGAGCAGTACTTC. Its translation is CASSSSGSPRAEQYF.

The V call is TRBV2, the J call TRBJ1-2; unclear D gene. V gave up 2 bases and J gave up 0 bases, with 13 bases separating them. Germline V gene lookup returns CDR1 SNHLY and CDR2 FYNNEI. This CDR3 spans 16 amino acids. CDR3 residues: CASSELSRIANYGYTF. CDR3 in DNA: TGTGCCAGCAGTGAATTATCCCGGATCGCTAACTATGGCTACACCTTC.

This chain's CDR3 is CASSIDREYSGANVLTF. CDR3 bases: TGTGCCAGTAGTATAGATCGGGAGTATTCCGGGGCCAACGTCCTGACTTTC. The chain links TRBV19 to TRBJ2-6; D perhaps matches TRBD2 (6 bases). Trimming left V 0 bases short and J 4 bases short, with 13 bases between. Germline-derived CDR1 and CDR2 are LNHDA and SQIVND (reference sequence). The CDR3 has 17 residues.